This section outlines one TCR beta chain sequence together with its context. The table came from immunoSEQ multiplex PCR; TCRdb's copy has only in-frame clones and leaves some out. The sample consists of under 200,000 clones, 91% of them appearing once. The record originates from a study of control samples from healthy donors and cancer patients. Looked up from germline, CDR1 is PRHDT and CDR2 is FYEKMQ (reference sequence). Germline trimming cut 6 bases from V and 4 bases from J; bases unmatched to any gene: 2. CDR3 size: 12 residues. The source of this sequence is a woman aged 25-40 years in good health. The sequencing sample was made of blood. V and J are TRBV13 and TRBJ2-5; 7 nucleotides align to TRBD1. The CDR3 DNA reads TGTGCCAGCAGTCGACAGGGAGAGACCCAGTACTTC. It yields the protein CASSRQGETQYF.